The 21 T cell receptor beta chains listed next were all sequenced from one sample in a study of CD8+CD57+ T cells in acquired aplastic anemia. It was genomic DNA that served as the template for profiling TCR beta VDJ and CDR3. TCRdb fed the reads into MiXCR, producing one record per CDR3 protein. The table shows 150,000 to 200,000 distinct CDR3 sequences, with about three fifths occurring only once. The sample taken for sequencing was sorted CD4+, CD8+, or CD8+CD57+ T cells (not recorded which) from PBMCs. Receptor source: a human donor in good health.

CDR3 DNA sequence: TGTGCCAGCAGCTTTCGCAACAGGGGCTCCTACAATGAGCAGTTCTTC. As protein: CASSFRNRGSYNEQFF. The chain has TRBV7-2 and TRBJ2-1, with TRBD1 matching over 7 bases. Germline V gives CDR1 SGHTA, CDR2 FQGNSA. With V trimmed by 3 bases and J by 0 bases, 5 bases remained unmatched. The CDR3 length is 16 residues.

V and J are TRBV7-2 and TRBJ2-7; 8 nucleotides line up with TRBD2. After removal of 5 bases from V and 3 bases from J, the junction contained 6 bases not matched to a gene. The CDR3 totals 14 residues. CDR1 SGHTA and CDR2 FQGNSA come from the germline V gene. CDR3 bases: TGTGCCAGCAGCACCCGGGAGGGAGACTACGAGCAGTACTTC. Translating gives CASSTREGDYEQYF. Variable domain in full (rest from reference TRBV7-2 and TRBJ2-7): GAGVSQSPSNKVTEKGKDVELRCDPISGHTALYWYRQSLGQGLEFLIYFQGNSAPDKSGLPSDRFSAERTGGSVSTLTIQRTQQEDSAVYLCASSTREGDYEQYFGPGTRLTVT.

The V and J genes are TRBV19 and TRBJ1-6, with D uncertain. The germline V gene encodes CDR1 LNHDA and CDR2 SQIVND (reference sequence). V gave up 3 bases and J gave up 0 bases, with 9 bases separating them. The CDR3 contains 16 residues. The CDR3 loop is CASSIRRSSYNSPLHF. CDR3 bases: TGTGCCAGTAGTATTAGGCGGAGCTCCTATAATTCACCCCTCCACTTT.

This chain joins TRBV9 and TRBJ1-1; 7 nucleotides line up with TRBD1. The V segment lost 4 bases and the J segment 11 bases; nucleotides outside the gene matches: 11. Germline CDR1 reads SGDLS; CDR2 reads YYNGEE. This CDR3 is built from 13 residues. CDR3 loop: CASSFRQGRRAFF. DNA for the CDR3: TGTGCCAGCAGCTTCCGACAGGGACGGAGGGCTTTCTTT.

The CDR3 protein is CASTLNPAGEQYF. DNA of the CDR3: TGTGCCAGCACCCTGAACCCGGCGGGAGAGCAGTACTTC. J is TRBJ2-7 and V is TRBV5-5, with a possible D match to TRBD2 (6 bases). From germline, CDR1 is SGHKS and CDR2 YYEKEE (reference sequence). The germline V and J ends were trimmed by 6 bases and 7 bases, with 17 bases remaining between them. This CDR3 has 13 amino acids.

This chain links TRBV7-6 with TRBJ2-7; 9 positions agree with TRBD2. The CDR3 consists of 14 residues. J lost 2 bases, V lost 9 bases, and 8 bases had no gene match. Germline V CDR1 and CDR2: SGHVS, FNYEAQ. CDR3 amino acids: CASQPSSGTYEQYF. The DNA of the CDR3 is TGTGCCAGTCAACCTTCTAGCGGGACCTACGAGCAGTACTTC.

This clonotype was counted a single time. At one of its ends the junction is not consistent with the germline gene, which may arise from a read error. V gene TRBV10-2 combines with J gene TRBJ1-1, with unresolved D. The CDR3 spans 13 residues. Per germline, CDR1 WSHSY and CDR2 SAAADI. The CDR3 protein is CAISESKNTEAFF. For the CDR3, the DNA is TGCGCCATCAGTGAGTCGAAAAACACTGAAGCTTTCTTT.

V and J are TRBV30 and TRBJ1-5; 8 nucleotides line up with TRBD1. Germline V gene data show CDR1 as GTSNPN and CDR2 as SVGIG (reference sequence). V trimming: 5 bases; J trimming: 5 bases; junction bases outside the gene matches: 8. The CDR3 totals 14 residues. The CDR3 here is CAWGGQAAHQPQHF. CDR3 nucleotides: TGTGCCTGGGGGGGACAGGCGGCTCATCAGCCCCAGCATTTT.

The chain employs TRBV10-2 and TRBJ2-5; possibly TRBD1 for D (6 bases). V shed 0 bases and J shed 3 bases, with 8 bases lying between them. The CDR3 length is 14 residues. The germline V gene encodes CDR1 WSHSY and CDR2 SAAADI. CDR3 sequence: CASSESNREETQYF. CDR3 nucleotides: TGCGCCAGCAGTGAGTCGAACAGGGAAGAGACCCAGTACTTC.

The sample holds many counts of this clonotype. This CDR3 is CASSQAIGTNTEAFF. The CDR3 bases are TGTGCCAGCAGCCAAGCAATAGGGACAAACACTGAAGCTTTCTTT. The chain recombines TRBV4-2 with TRBJ1-1, with D perhaps matching TRBD1 (6 bases). Germline CDR1 reads LGHNA; CDR2 reads YNFKEQ. There are 15 residues in the CDR3. With 1 base removed from V and 2 bases from J, the gap between germline ends came to 11 bases.

CDR3 protein: CASSPTGGTGELFF. The DNA for the CDR3 is TGTGCCAGCAGCCCGACGGGGGGTACCGGGGAGCTGTTTTTT. The V call is TRBV7-3, the J call TRBJ2-2, with 7 bases fitting TRBD2. From germline, CDR1 is SGHTA and CDR2 FQGTGA. The CDR3 has 14 residues. Germline trimming cut 5 bases from V and 5 bases from J; bases unmatched to any gene: 5.

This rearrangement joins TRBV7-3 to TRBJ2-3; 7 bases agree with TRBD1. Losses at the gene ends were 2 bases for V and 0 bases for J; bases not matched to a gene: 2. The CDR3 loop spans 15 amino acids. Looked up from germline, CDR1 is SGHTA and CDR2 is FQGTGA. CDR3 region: CASSLGTASTDTQYF. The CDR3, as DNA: TGTGCCAGCAGCTTAGGGACAGCTAGCACAGATACGCAGTATTTT. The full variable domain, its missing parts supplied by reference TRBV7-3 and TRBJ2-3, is GAGVSQTPSNKVTEKGKYVELRCDPISGHTALYWYRQSLGQGPEFLIYFQGTGAADDSGLPNDRFFAVRPEGSVSTLKIQRTERGDSAVYLCASSLGTASTDTQYFGPGTRLTVL.

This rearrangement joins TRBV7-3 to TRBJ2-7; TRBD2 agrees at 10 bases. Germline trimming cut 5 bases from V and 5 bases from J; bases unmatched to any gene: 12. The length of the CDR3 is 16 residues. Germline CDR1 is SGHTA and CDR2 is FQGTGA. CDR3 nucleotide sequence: TGTGCCAGCAGCCAAACTAGCGGGATGCCACTCGACGAGCAGTACTTC. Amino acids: CASSQTSGMPLDEQYF.

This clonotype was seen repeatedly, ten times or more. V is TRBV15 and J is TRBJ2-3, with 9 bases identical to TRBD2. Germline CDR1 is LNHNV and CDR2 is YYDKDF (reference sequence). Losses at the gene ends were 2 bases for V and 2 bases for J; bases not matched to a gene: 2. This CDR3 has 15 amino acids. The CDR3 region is CATSRRTSDTDTQYF. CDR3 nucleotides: TGTGCCACCAGCAGAAGGACTAGCGACACAGATACGCAGTATTTT.

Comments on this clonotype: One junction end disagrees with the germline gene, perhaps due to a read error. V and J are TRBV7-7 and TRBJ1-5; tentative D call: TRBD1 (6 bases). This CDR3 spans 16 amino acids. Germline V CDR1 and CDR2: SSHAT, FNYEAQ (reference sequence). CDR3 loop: CASSLEGGVSHQPQHF. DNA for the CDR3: TGTGCTAGCAGCTTGGAGGGGGGGGTGAGTCATCAGCCCCAGCATTTT. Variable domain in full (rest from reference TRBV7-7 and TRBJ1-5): GAGVSQSPRYKVTKRGQDVTLRCDPISSHATLYWYQQALGQGPEFLTYFNYEAQPDKSGLPSDRFSAERPEGSISTLTIQRTEQRDSAMYRCASSLEGGVSHQPQHFGDGTRLSIL.

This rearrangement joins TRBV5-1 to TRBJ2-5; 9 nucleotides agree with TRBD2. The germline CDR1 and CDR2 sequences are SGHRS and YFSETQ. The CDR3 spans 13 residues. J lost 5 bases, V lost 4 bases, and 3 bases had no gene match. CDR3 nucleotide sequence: TGCGCCAGCAGCGGGGGACTAGCCGAGACCCAGTACTTC. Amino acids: CASSGGLAETQYF.

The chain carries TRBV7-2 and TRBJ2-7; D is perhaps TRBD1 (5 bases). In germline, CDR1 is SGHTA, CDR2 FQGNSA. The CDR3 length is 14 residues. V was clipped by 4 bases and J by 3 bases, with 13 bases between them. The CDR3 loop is CASSYTGGDYEQYF. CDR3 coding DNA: TGTGCCAGCAGCTATACAGGTGGGGACTACGAGCAGTACTTC.

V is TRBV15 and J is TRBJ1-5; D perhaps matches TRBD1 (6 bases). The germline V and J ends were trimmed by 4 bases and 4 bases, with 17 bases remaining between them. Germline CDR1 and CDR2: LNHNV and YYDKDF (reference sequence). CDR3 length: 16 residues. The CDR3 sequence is CATSIQGRQGNQPQHF. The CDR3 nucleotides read TGTGCCACCAGCATCCAGGGGCGGCAGGGGAATCAGCCCCAGCATTTT.

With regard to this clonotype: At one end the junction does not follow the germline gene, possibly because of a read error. The CDR3 DNA sequence: TGTGCCAGCAGTTTCCCCATCAGCGGGGAGCTGTTTTTT. Amino acid sequence: CASSFPISGELFF. This rearrangement joins TRBV10-3 to TRBJ2-2; D unclear. This CDR3 is built from 13 residues. In germline, CDR1 is ENHRY, CDR2 SYGVKD.

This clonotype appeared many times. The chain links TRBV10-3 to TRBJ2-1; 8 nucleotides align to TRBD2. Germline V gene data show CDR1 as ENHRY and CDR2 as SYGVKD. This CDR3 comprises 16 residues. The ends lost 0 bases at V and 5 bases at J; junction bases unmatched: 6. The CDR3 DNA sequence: TGTGCCATCAGTGAGTCGACACTAGCGGAAGACAATGAGCAGTTCTTC. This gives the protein CAISESTLAEDNEQFF.

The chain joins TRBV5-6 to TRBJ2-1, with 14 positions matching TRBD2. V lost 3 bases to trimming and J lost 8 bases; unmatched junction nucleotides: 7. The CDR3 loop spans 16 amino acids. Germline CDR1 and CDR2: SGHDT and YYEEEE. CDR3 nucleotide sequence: TGTGCCAGCAGCTCTGGGACTAGCGGGAGTGGGGATGAGCAGTTCTTC. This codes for CASSSGTSGSGDEQFF.